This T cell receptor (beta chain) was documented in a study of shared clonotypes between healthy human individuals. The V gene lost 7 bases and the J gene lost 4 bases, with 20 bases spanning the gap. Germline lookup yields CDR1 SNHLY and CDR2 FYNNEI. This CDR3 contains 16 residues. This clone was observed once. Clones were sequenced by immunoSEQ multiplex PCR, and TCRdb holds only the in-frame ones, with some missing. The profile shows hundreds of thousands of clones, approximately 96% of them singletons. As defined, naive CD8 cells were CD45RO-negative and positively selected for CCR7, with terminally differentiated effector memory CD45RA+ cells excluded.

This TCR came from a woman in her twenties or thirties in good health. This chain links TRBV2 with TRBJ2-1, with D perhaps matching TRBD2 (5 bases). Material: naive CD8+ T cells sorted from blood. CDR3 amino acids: CASMGGADPVYNEQFF. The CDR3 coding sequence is TGTGCCAGCATGGGTGGAGCGGACCCCGTTTACAATGAGCAGTTCTTC. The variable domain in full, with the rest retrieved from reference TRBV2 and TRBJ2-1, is EPEVTQTPSHQVTQMGQEVILRCVPISNHLYFYWYRQILGQKVEFLVSFYNNEISEKSEIFDDQFSVERPDGSNFTLKIRSTKLEDSAMYFCASMGGADPVYNEQFFGPGTRLTVL.